The entry below gives a single T cell receptor beta chain sequence along with its context. This sample was taken from a study of blood T cell repertoires in COVID-19. Study at large: Acute-phase and convalescent COVID-19 samples originated in the United States, Italy and Spain.

Each participant's cohort was designated according to participant-reported clinical history. Recovery meant two consecutive negative NP/OP PCR tests, professional clearance, or resolved symptoms. CDR3 length: 11 residues. In germline, CDR1 is DFQATT, CDR2 SNEGSKA (reference sequence). TCRdb's copy holds only in-frame clones and misses some; the assay was immunoSEQ multiplex PCR. The data show 450,000 to 500,000 clones, approximately 91% seen once. The chain employs TRBV20-1 and TRBJ2-1, with 9 bases fitting TRBD1. The source is a woman aged 60 to 75 who had recovered from COVID-19. Sequencing input: PBMCs or T cells enriched from blood (not recorded which). This CDR3 is CSTGGPGAQFF. For the CDR3, the DNA is TGCTCGACAGGGGGACCTGGGGCGCAGTTCTTC.